The rows below give T cell receptor beta chains drawn from one sample of a study of blood T cell repertoires in COVID-19. Produced via immunoSEQ multiplex PCR; TCRdb's table is partial and in-frame only. The sample consists of 80,000 to 130,000 clones, roughly nine tenths of them appearing once. Material: peripheral blood. Receptors were obtained from a man aged 60 to 75 with acute or convalescent COVID-19. Each CDR3 is given with its conserved first and last residue. The D gene is left open where the match is weak. Some rows have no size entry. The others give once, few or many, or a class for an expanded clone.

V gene	D gene	CDR3 length	clone size	J gene	CDR3 protein	CDR3 DNA
TRBV14	-	18	-	TRBJ2-7	CASSHLRGFGGLTYEQYF	TGTGCCAGCAGCCACCTGAGGGGCTTCGGGGGACTGACCTACGAGCAGTACTTC
TRBV19	-	15	-	TRBJ1-4	CASSTRGGTNEKLFF	TGTGCCAGTAGTACTCGAGGTGGGACTAATGAAAAACTGTTTTTT
TRBV28	-	13	-	TRBJ2-7	CASSLPTSFEQYF	TGTGCCAGCAGTTTACCCACTAGTTTCGAGCAGTACTTC
TRBV6-2/TRBV6-3	TRBD1	13	-	TRBJ1-2	CASSRDRGYGYTF	TGTGCCAGCAGTAGGGACAGGGGGTATGGCTACACCTTC
TRBV6-6	-	12	-	TRBJ2-7	CASSYYGYEQYF	TGTGCCAGCAGTTACTACGGCTACGAGCAGTACTTC
TRBV30	-	13	-	TRBJ1-1	CAWSYSQGTEAFF	TGTGCCTGGAGTTATAGCCAGGGAACTGAAGCTTTCTTT
TRBV27	TRBD1	17	-	TRBJ1-4	CASSGVGQGLTNEKLFF	TGTGCCAGCAGTGGGGTGGGACAGGGCTTAACTAATGAAAAACTGTTTTTT
TRBV27	TRBD1	15	once	TRBJ1-1	CASRPDRGMNTEAFF	TGTGCCAGCAGGCCGGACAGGGGCATGAACACTGAAGCTTTCTTT
TRBV5-1	-	15	-	TRBJ1-6	CASSLGLQGFEPLHF	TGCGCCAGCAGCTTGGGGCTACAGGGTTTCGAACCCCTCCACTTT
TRBV5-4	TRBD1	14	-	TRBJ1-2	CASSVDRAMMGYTF	TGTGCCAGCAGCGTAGACAGGGCTATGATGGGCTACACCTTC
TRBV13	-	11	-	TRBJ2-1	CASSFRGEQFF	TGTGCCAGCAGCTTCCGGGGTGAGCAGTTCTTC
TRBV19	-	15	-	TRBJ1-5	CASSIAAGSNQPQHF	TGTGCCAGTAGTATAGCTGCAGGTAGCAATCAGCCCCAGCATTTT
TRBV4-1	TRBD2	16	-	TRBJ2-5	CASSQGTSGNEETQYF	TGCGCCAGCAGCCAAGGGACTAGCGGGAACGAAGAGACCCAGTACTTC
TRBV5-4	-	14	-	TRBJ2-7	CASSSEIGGDEQYF	TGTGCCAGCAGCTCTGAAATCGGCGGCGACGAGCAGTACTTC
TRBV19	TRBD1	15	-	TRBJ1-5	CASRPEQGAGQPQHF	TGTGCCAGTAGACCGGAACAGGGGGCGGGTCAGCCCCAGCATTTT
TRBV28	-	12	once	TRBJ1-1	CASSLRVAGAFF	TGTGCCAGCAGTTTAAGGGTTGCGGGAGCTTTCTTT
TRBV3-1/TRBV3-2	TRBD1	14	-	TRBJ1-2	CASRETGANYGYTF	TGTGCCAGCAGGGAGACAGGGGCTAACTATGGCTACACCTTC
TRBV6-5	TRBD1	15	-	TRBJ2-1	CASSPTGAHYNEQFF	TGTGCCAGCAGTCCTACAGGGGCCCATTACAATGAGCAGTTCTTC
TRBV15	-	15	once	TRBJ1-3	CATSTGTFSGNTIYF	TGTGCCACCAGTACGGGTACTTTCTCTGGAAACACCATATATTTT
TRBV7-2	-	18	-	TRBJ2-3	CASSLTNRQGGTTDTQYF	TGTGCCAGCAGCCTCACCAATCGACAGGGAGGCACCACAGATACGCAGTATTTT
TRBV19	-	16	-	TRBJ1-5	CASSILGRVGDQPQHF	TGTGCCAGTAGTATCCTGGGCAGGGTTGGGGATCAGCCCCAGCATTTT
TRBV11-1	TRBD1	16	-	TRBJ1-6	CASSLLGQGWNSPLHF	TGTGCCAGCAGCTTACTGGGACAGGGGTGGAATTCACCCCTCCACTTT
TRBV11-3	TRBD2	14	-	TRBJ2-5	CASSLKAGGETQYF	TGTGCCAGCAGCTTAAAAGCGGGGGGAGAGACCCAGTACTTC
TRBV24-1	TRBD1	14	-	TRBJ1-1	CATSAGQGSTEAFF	TGTGCCACCAGTGCGGGACAGGGGAGTACTGAAGCTTTCTTT
TRBV6-5	-	13	-	TRBJ2-3	CASSYGESDTQYF	TGTGCCAGCAGTTACGGGGAGTCAGATACGCAGTATTTT
TRBV4-1	-	16	-	TRBJ2-1	CASSQGYQGQNNEQFF	TGCGCCAGCAGCCAAGGATATCAGGGTCAGAACAATGAGCAGTTCTTC
TRBV12-5	TRBD1	16	-	TRBJ1-6	CASGFPGQGAGSPLHF	TGTGCTAGTGGTTTCCCTGGTCAGGGGGCCGGTTCACCCCTCCACTTT
TRBV7-9	-	14	-	TRBJ1-1	CASSLAGGNTEAFF	TGTGCCAGCAGCTTAGCCGGGGGAAACACTGAAGCTTTCTTT
TRBV7-3	TRBD2	17	once	TRBJ2-2	CASSLLLAGGPAGELFF	TGTGCCAGCAGCCTACTTCTAGCGGGAGGGCCTGCCGGGGAGCTGTTTTTT
TRBV12-5	-	14	-	TRBJ1-1	CASGLGHGDTEAFF	TGTGCTAGTGGTTTGGGCCATGGAGACACTGAAGCTTTCTTT
TRBV7-3	TRBD1	19	-	TRBJ2-2	CASSLRAGTGGMGTGELFF	TGTGCCAGCAGCTTAAGGGCCGGGACAGGGGGAATGGGCACCGGGGAGCTGTTTTTT
TRBV1	-	16	-	TRBJ1-4	CTSSQDGRGTNEKLFF	TGCACCAGCAGCCAAGACGGTCGTGGAACTAATGAAAAACTGTTTTTT
TRBV29-1	TRBD2	15	-	TRBJ2-6	CSVEDGGSGANVLTF	TGCAGCGTTGAAGACGGGGGGTCTGGGGCCAACGTCCTGACTTTC
TRBV5-1	TRBD1	15	-	TRBJ2-7	CASSTTGQGAYEQYF	TGCGCCAGCAGTACGACGGGACAGGGGGCCTACGAGCAGTACTTC
TRBV11-3	-	16	-	TRBJ1-6	CASSLMDGQANSPLHF	TGTGCCAGCAGCTTAATGGATGGGCAGGCTAATTCACCCCTCCACTTT
TRBV30	-	14	once	TRBJ1-1	CAWSVWSGDTEAFF	TGTGCCTGGAGTGTTTGGTCAGGGGACACTGAAGCTTTCTTT
TRBV6-5	-	15	-	TRBJ1-3	CASSNQGFGGDTIYF	TGTGCCAGCAGTAATCAGGGTTTTGGTGGGGACACCATATATTTT
TRBV27	TRBD2	18	-	TRBJ2-7	CASTRILAGGLSSYEQYF	TGTGCCAGCACCCGCATACTAGCGGGAGGGCTGAGCTCCTACGAGCAGTACTTC
TRBV30	-	16	-	TRBJ2-2	CAWSGPRQPNTGELFF	TGTGCCTGGAGTGGCCCCCGACAACCCAACACCGGGGAGCTGTTTTTT
TRBV12-3/TRBV12-4	-	13	-	TRBJ1-2	CASSLGPGPGYTF	TGTGCCAGCAGTTTAGGTCCAGGCCCTGGCTACACCTTC
TRBV18	TRBD1	15	-	TRBJ1-1	CASSPLGTVNTEAFF	TGTGCCAGCTCACCTCTCGGGACAGTGAACACTGAAGCTTTCTTT
TRBV9	-	15	-	TRBJ1-5	CASSVAGGEGQPQHF	TGTGCCAGCAGCGTAGCAGGAGGGGAGGGTCAGCCCCAGCATTTT
TRBV27	TRBD1	14	-	TRBJ1-4	CASRQTGINEKLFF	TGTGCCAGCAGGCAGACAGGGATTAATGAAAAACTGTTTTTT
TRBV7-9	-	13	-	TRBJ1-1	CAQGSGENTEAFF	TGTGCCCAGGGTTCGGGGGAGAACACTGAAGCTTTCTTT
TRBV7-2	-	14	-	TRBJ2-3	CASSAPPGADTQYF	TGTGCCAGCAGCGCCCCGCCTGGAGCAGATACGCAGTATTTT